This TCR beta chain stems from a study of blood T cells in healthy people across ages. Overall study context: With template switching, about one barcoded beta molecule was captured per two T cells.

Whenever a sample was processed, at least 6.5 million PBMCs were isolated. Next came a second PCR, run for roughly 7 to 12 cycles, which used a sample-barcoded 5' primer along with a J-beta primer mix. One entry per CDR3 protein, called by TCRdb with MiXCR from the 5' RACE reads. The table shows about 1 million distinct CDR3 sequences, with 40% to 45% occurring only once. This clonotype was seen a handful of times. Germline V gene sequence: CDR1 DFQATT, CDR2 SNEGSKA (reference sequence). CDR3 length: 13 residues. The V and J ends lost 6 bases and 5 bases, in that order; junction bases with no gene match: 7.

This receptor was identified in an older woman in good health. This chain uses TRBV20-1 with TRBJ2-3; 8 nucleotides agree with TRBD1. The sample was blood. CDR3 DNA sequence: TGCAGTGCAGGGTTACAGGGGGGAGATACGCAGTATTTT. This codes for CSAGLQGGDTQYF.